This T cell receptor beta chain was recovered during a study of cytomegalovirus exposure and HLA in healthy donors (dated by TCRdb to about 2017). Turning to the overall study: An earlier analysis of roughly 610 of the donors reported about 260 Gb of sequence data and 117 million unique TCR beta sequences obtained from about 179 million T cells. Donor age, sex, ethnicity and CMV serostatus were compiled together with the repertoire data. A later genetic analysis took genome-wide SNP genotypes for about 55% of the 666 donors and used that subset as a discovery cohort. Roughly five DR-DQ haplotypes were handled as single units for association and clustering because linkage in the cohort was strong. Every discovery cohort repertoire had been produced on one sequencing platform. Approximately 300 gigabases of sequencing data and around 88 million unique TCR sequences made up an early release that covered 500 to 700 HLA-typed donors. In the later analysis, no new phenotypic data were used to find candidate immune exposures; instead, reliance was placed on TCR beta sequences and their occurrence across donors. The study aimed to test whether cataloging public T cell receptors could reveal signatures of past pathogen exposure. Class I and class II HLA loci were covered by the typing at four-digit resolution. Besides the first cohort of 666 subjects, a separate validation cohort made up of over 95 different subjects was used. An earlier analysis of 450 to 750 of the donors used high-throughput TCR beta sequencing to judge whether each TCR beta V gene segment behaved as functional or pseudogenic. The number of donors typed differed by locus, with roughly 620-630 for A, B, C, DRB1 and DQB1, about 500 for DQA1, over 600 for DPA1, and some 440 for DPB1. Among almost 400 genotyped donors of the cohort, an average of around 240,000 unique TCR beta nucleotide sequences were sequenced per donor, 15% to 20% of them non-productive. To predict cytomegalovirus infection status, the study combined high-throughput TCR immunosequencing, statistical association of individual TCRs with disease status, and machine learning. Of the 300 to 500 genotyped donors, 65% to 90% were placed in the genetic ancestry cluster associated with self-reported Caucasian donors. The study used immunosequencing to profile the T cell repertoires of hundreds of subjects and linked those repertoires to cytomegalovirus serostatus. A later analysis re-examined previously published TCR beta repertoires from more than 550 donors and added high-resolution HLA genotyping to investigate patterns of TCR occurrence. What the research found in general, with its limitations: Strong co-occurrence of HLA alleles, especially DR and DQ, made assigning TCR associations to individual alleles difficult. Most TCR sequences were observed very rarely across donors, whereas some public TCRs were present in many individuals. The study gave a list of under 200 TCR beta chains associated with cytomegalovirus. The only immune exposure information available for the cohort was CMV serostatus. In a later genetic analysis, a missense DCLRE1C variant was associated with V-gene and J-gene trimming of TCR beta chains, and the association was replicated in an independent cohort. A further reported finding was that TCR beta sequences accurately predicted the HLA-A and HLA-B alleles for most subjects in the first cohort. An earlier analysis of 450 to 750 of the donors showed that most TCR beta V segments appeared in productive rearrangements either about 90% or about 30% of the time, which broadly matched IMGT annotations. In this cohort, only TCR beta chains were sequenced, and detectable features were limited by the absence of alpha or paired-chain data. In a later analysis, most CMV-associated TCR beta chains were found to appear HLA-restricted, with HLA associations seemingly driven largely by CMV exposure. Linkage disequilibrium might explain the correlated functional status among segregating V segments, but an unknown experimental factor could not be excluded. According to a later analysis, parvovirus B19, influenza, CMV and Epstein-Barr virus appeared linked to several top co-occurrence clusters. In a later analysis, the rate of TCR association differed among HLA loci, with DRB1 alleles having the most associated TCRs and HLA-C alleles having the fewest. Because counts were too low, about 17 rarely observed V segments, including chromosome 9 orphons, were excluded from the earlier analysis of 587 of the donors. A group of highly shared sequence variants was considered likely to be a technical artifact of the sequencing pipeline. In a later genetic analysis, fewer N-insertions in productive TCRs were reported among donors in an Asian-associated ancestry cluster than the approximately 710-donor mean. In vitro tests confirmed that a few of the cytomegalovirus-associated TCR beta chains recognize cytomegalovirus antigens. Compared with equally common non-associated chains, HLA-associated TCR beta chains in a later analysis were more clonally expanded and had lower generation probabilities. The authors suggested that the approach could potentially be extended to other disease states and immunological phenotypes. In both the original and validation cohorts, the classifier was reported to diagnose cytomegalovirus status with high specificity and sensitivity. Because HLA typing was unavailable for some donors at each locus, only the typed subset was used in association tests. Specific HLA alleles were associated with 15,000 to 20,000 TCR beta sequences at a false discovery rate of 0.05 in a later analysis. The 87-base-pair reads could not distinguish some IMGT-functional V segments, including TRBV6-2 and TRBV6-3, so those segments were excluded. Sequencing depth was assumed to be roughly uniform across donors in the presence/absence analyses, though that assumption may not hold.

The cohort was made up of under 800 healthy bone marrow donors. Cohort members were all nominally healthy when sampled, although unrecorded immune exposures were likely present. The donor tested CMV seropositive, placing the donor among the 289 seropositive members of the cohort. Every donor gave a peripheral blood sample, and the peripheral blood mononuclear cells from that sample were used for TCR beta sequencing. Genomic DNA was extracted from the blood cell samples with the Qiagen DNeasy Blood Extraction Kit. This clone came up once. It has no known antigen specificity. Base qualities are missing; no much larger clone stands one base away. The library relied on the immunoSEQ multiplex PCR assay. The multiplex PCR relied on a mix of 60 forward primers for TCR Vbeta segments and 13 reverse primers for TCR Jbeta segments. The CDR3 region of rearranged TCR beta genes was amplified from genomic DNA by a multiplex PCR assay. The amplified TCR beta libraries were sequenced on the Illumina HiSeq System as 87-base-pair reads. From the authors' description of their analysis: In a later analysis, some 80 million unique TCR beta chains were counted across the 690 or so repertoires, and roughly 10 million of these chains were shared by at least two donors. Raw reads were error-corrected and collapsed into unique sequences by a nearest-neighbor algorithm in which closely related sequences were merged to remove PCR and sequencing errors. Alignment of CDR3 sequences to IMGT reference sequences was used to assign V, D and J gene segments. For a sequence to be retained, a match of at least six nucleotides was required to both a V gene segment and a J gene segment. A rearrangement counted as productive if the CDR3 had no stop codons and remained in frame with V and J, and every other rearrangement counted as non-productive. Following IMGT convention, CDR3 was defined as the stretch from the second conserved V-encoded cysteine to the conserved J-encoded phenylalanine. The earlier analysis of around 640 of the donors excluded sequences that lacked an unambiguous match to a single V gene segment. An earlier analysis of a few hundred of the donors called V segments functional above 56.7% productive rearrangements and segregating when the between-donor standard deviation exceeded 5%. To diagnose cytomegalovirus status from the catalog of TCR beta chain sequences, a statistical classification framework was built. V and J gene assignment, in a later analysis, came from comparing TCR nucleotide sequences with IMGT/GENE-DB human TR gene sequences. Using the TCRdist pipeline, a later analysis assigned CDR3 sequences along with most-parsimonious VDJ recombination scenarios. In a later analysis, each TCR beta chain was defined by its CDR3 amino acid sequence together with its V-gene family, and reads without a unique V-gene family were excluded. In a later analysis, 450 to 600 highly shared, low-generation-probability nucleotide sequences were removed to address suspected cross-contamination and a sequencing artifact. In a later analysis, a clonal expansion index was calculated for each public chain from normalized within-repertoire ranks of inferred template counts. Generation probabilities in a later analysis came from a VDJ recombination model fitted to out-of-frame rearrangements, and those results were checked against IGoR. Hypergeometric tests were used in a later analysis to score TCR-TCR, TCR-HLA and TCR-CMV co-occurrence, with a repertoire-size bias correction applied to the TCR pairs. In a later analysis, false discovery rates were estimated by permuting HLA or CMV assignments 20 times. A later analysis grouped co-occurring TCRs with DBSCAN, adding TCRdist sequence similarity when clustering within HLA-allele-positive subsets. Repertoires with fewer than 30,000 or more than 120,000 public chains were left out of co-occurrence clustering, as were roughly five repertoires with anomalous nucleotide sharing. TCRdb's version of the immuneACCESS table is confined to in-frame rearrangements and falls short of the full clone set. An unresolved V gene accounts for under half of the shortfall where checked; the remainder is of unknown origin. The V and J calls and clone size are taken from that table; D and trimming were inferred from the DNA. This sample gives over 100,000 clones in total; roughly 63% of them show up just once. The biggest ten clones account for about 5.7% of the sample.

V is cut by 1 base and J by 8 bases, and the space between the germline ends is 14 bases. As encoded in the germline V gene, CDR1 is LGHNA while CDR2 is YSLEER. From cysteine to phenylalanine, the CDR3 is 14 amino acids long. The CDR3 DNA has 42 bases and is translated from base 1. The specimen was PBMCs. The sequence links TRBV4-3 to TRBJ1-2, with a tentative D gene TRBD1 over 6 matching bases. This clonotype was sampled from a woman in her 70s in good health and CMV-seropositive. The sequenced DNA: TGCGCCAGCAGCCAAGGTACAGGGACGCGAGGCTACACCTTC. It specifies CASSQGTGTRGYTF.